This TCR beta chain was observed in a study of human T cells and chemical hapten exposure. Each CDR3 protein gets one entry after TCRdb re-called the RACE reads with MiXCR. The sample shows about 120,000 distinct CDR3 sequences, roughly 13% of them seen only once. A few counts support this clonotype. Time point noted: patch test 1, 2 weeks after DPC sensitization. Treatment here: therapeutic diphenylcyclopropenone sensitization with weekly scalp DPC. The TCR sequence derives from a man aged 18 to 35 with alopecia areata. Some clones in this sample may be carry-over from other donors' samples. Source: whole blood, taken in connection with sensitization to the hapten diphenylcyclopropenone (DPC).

The CDR3 loop reads CASSQGLTSGTPEQFF. In DNA, the CDR3 is TGTGCCAGCAGCCAAGGGTTGACTAGCGGGACCCCGGAGCAGTTCTTC. V and J are TRBV4-2 and TRBJ2-1, with 11 nucleotides matching TRBD2. The V and J ends lost 1 base and 10 bases, in that order; junction bases with no gene match: 9. The CDR3 runs 16 residues. CDR1 is LGHNA and CDR2 is YNFKEQ in the germline V gene.